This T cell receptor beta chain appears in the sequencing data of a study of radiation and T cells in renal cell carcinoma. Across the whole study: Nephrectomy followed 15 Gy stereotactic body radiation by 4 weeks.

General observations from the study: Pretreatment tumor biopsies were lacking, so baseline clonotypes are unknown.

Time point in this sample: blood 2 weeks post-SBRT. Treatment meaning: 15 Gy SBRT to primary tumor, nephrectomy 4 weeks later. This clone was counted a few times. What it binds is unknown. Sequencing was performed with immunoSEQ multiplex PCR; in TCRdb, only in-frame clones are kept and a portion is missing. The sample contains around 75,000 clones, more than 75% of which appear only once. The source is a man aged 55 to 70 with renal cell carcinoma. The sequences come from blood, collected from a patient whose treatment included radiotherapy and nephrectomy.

The CDR3 is CASSGSEVSYNEQFF. CDR3 coding DNA: TGTGCCAGCAGTGGCTCGGAGGTCTCCTACAATGAGCAGTTCTTC. This chain links TRBV2 with TRBJ2-1; D perhaps matches TRBD2 (5 bases). The length of the CDR3 is 15 residues. CDR1 SNHLY and CDR2 FYNNEI come from the germline V gene. V was cut by 4 bases and J by 0 bases, with 10 bases left in between.